One T cell receptor beta chain is described in this entry. Source study methods: Reference gene primer amplification in the assay estimated nucleated cell counts. Some clones are missing from TCRdb's copy, which holds only in-frame ones; the method was immunoSEQ multiplex PCR. The DNA was the basis for D and trimming; V, J and clone size are from that table. The table records approximately 220,000 clones, approximately 80% of them present only once. V was pared by 0 bases and J by 1 base, with 2 bases of the junction left unmatched. The CDR3 length is 16 residues. In germline, CDR1 is LGHDT, CDR2 YNNKEL (reference sequence). The data were taken from a study of blood T cell repertoires in COVID-19. Background on the study: Sites across the United States, Italy and Spain contributed samples from acute and convalescent COVID-19. T cells, B-cell-depleted T cells, or PBMCs provided the cDNA or gDNA that served as material.

Sequencing input: peripheral blood. This receptor was obtained from a woman older than 75 with acute or convalescent COVID-19. The chain recombines TRBV3-1 (or the pseudogene TRBV3-2) with TRBJ2-2; 7 bases line up with TRBD2. The CDR3 sequence is CASSQEAGENTGELFF. CDR3 nucleotide sequence: TGTGCCAGCAGCCAAGAGGCGGGGGAGAACACCGGGGAGCTGTTTTTT.